These T cell receptor beta chains were read from a single sample in a study of blood T cells in healthy people across ages. TCRdb passed the 5' RACE reads through MiXCR, listing each CDR3 protein once. The data contain some 320,000 distinct CDR3 sequences, roughly a quarter of them seen just once; the ten biggest clones take up 29%. Sample: blood. The origin of the receptors is a woman aged 70-85 years in good health. The CDR3 runs from the conserved cysteine through the conserved F or W. A D gene is named only where the DNA matches it firmly. Clone size is stated in some rows and not others, as once, few, many or a class when expanded.

v_gene: TRBV7-2; abundance: few; d_gene: TRBD1; j_gene: TRBJ1-2; CDR3nt: TGTGCCAGCAGCTCCCCTACGGGACAGGGTTTGTCTGGCTACACCTTC; CDR3aa: CASSSPTGQGLSGYTF
v_gene: TRBV6-5; abundance: few; d_gene: -; j_gene: TRBJ2-1; CDR3nt: TGTGCCAGCAGACAGGAGCCCGGGGTCTACAATGAGCAGTTCTTC; CDR3aa: CASRQEPGVYNEQFF
v_gene: TRBV6-1; abundance: -; d_gene: TRBD2; j_gene: TRBJ2-6; CDR3nt: TGTGCCAGCAGTGCACTAGCGGGAGGGCCTGGGGCCAACGTCCTGACTTTC; CDR3aa: CASSALAGGPGANVLTF
v_gene: TRBV15; abundance: few; d_gene: TRBD1; j_gene: TRBJ1-5; CDR3nt: TGTGCCACCAGCGGACAGACAGGGCCCAATCAGCCCCAGCATTTT; CDR3aa: CATSGQTGPNQPQHF
v_gene: TRBV2; abundance: -; d_gene: TRBD2; j_gene: TRBJ2-1; CDR3nt: TGTGCCAGCAGAAAAACTAGCGGGAACTACAATGAGCAGTTCTTC; CDR3aa: CASRKTSGNYNEQFF
v_gene: TRBV28; abundance: many; d_gene: -; j_gene: TRBJ1-1; CDR3nt: TGTGCCAGCAAGCTCCGGGACGACCCTCGGTCTTTCTTT; CDR3aa: CASKLRDDPRSFF
v_gene: TRBV20-1; abundance: few; d_gene: TRBD2; j_gene: TRBJ2-1; CDR3nt: TGCAGTGCTAGAGTTAGCGGGAGGTTAAGCGGTGAGCAGTTCTTC; CDR3aa: CSARVSGRLSGEQFF
v_gene: TRBV12-3/TRBV12-4; abundance: -; d_gene: -; j_gene: TRBJ2-1; CDR3nt: TGTGCCAGCAGTGCCCGGGCCAAGGGCGAGCAGTTCTTC; CDR3aa: CASSARAKGEQFF
v_gene: TRBV6-2/TRBV6-3; abundance: -; d_gene: TRBD1; j_gene: TRBJ2-3; CDR3nt: TGTGCCAGCAGACCGGGACAGCTACTAGATACGCAGTATTTT; CDR3aa: CASRPGQLLDTQYF
v_gene: TRBV28; abundance: -; d_gene: TRBD1; j_gene: TRBJ2-1; CDR3nt: TGTGCCAGCAGTACGCCCGGGACAGGCATATACAATGAGCAGTTCTTC; CDR3aa: CASSTPGTGIYNEQFF
v_gene: TRBV7-3; abundance: few; d_gene: -; j_gene: TRBJ2-5; CDR3nt: TGTGCCAGCAGCCAGAAGGTGCAAGAGGCCCAGTACTTC; CDR3aa: CASSQKVQEAQYF
v_gene: TRBV4-3; abundance: -; d_gene: TRBD2; j_gene: TRBJ2-3; CDR3nt: TGCGCCAGCAGCCTGGGGGGGACGGCAGATACGCAGTATTTT; CDR3aa: CASSLGGTADTQYF
v_gene: TRBV28; abundance: -; d_gene: -; j_gene: TRBJ2-1; CDR3nt: TGTGCCAGCAGTTGGGGCTCCTACAATGAGCAGTTCTTC; CDR3aa: CASSWGSYNEQFF
v_gene: TRBV20-1; abundance: -; d_gene: TRBD2; j_gene: TRBJ2-5; CDR3nt: TGCAGTGCTAGAGCGGGGGGATGGGAGACCCAGTACTTC; CDR3aa: CSARAGGWETQYF
v_gene: TRBV5-1; abundance: -; d_gene: -; j_gene: TRBJ2-7; CDR3nt: TGCGCCAGCAGCTTGTCAGAGATCCGTTACGAGCAGTACTTC; CDR3aa: CASSLSEIRYEQYF
v_gene: TRBV28; abundance: once; d_gene: -; j_gene: TRBJ1-1; CDR3nt: TGTGCCAGCAGTTTATCGCGGCAGGGAGACACTGAAGCTTTCTTT; CDR3aa: CASSLSRQGDTEAFF
v_gene: TRBV29-1; abundance: -; d_gene: -; j_gene: TRBJ2-5; CDR3nt: TGCAGCGTTGCCGACAGGGAGGAGGAAGAGACCCAGTACTTC; CDR3aa: CSVADREEEETQYF
v_gene: TRBV7-9; abundance: once; d_gene: -; j_gene: TRBJ1-2; CDR3nt: TGTGCCAGCAGCCCGGGGGCCCTTCTAAAGCAAGGCTACACCTTC; CDR3aa: CASSPGALLKQGYTF
v_gene: TRBV3-1; abundance: -; d_gene: -; j_gene: TRBJ1-4; CDR3nt: TGTGCCAGCAGCCAAGAGGCACGAAAACTGTTTTTT; CDR3aa: CASSQEARKLFF
v_gene: TRBV5-1; abundance: -; d_gene: -; j_gene: TRBJ2-3; CDR3nt: TGCGCCAGCAGCGGGGAGACCACAGATACGCAGTATTTT; CDR3aa: CASSGETTDTQYF
v_gene: TRBV7-7; abundance: many; d_gene: -; j_gene: TRBJ2-1; CDR3nt: TGTGCTAGCAGCTTGGGTTTCGGGCACAATGAGCAGTTCTTC; CDR3aa: CASSLGFGHNEQFF
v_gene: TRBV12-3/TRBV12-4; abundance: -; d_gene: -; j_gene: TRBJ2-5; CDR3nt: TGTGCCAGCAGTCCCGGACACCTTAGAACCCAGTACTTC; CDR3aa: CASSPGHLRTQYF
v_gene: TRBV18; abundance: few; d_gene: -; j_gene: TRBJ1-4; CDR3nt: TGTGCCAGCTCACCCCAGGCAACTAATGAAAAACTGTTTTTT; CDR3aa: CASSPQATNEKLFF
v_gene: TRBV20-1; abundance: few; d_gene: -; j_gene: TRBJ2-6; CDR3nt: TGCAGTGCTAGTAATTCGGGCAATGGGGCCAACGTCCTGACTTTC; CDR3aa: CSASNSGNGANVLTF
v_gene: TRBV12-5; abundance: -; d_gene: -; j_gene: TRBJ1-2; CDR3nt: TGTGCTAGTAGTTTGCAGCCATCGAACTATGGCTACACCTTC; CDR3aa: CASSLQPSNYGYTF
v_gene: TRBV5-1; abundance: -; d_gene: TRBD2; j_gene: TRBJ2-5; CDR3nt: TGCGCCAGCAGCTTGGCTCTAGCGGGAGCAGGGAAGTACTTC; CDR3aa: CASSLALAGAGKYF
v_gene: TRBV7-2; abundance: -; d_gene: TRBD2; j_gene: TRBJ2-7; CDR3nt: TGTGCCAGCAGCCAAAGCTCGGGAGGCGAGCAGTACTTC; CDR3aa: CASSQSSGGEQYF
v_gene: TRBV6-1; abundance: few; d_gene: TRBD1; j_gene: TRBJ2-3; CDR3nt: TGTGCCAGCAGGACGACAGGGGCTAGCACAGATACGCAGTATTTT; CDR3aa: CASRTTGASTDTQYF